The present TCR beta chain was sequenced within a study of response to subunit inactivated influenza vaccine. One entry per CDR3 protein results from TCRdb running MiXCR on the RT-PCR reads. Among about 800,000 distinct CDR3 sequences, roughly 20% were seen once, and the ten largest hold roughly 10%. In regard to this clonotype: Its antigen is unidentified.

Study-wide points: It was suggested by the authors that few new T cells are recruited by each seasonal influenza vaccination.

This receptor was identified in a man in his forties or fifties who received an inactivated influenza vaccine. The specimen comprised PBMCs from blood, sampled 5 to 6 days after vaccination.

CDR3 in DNA: TGTGCCAGCAGCCCTATCGGGACAGCCTCTGGAAACACCATATATTTT. Encoded protein: CASSPIGTASGNTIYF. The J gene is TRBJ1-3, the V gene TRBV28; 7 positions agree with TRBD1. This CDR3 spans 16 amino acids. Germline CDR1 reads MDHEN; CDR2 reads SYDVKM. V lost 6 bases and J lost 0; bases outside the gene matches: 8.